The 30 T cell receptor beta chains in this list originate from one sample, sequenced in a study of post-analysis software for immune sequencing data. TCR beta cDNA libraries had unique molecular identifiers. TCRdb fed the PCR reads into MiXCR, producing one record per CDR3 protein. The repertoire holds 700,000 to 800,000 distinct CDR3 sequences, with 25% to 30% as singletons. Overall study findings and caveats: Controls had lower frequencies than patients of five or six TRBV segments, which included TRBV5-6, TRBV5-1 and TRBV20-1.

No antigen has been identified for these receptors. The sequenced sample was blood. These receptors were obtained from a girl between 10 and 17 years old with multiple sclerosis.

V and J are TRBV10-3 and TRBJ2-3; 8 positions agree with TRBD2. Trimming at V came to 3 bases and at J to 3 bases, leaving 14 bases not matched to a gene. CDR1 is ENHRY, CDR2 SYGVKD, per germline. CDR3 length equals 18 residues. CDR3 nucleotide sequence: TGTGCCATCAGTGATCTAACAAGCGGGGGCCTCGGGACAGATACGCAGTATTTT. Encoded protein: CAISDLTSGGLGTDTQYF.

CDR3 DNA: TGCAGTGCTGCGACAGGGGAGCAGTATTTT. Its translation: CSAATGEQYF. This chain uses TRBV20-1 with TRBJ2-3; 8 bases are a match to TRBD1. This CDR3 comprises 10 residues. Germline trimming cut 5 bases from V and 11 bases from J; bases unmatched to any gene: 3. The germline V gene has CDR1 DFQATT and CDR2 SNEGSKA (reference sequence).

The chain uses TRBV7-8 and TRBJ1-1; D not certain. Germline loops: CDR1 SGHVS, CDR2 FQNEAQ. The CDR3 is 17 residues long. Trimming removed 4 bases at V and 0 bases at J, with 18 bases between. In DNA, the CDR3 is TGTGCCAGCAGCTCCGGAGAGAGGGCCGGGGTGAACACTGAAGCTTTCTTT. Translation gives CASSSGERAGVNTEAFF.

This clonotype was counted many times. DNA of the CDR3: TGTGCCAGCAGCTTAGCCGGGCTCCCCTCGGGAAGAACTGAAGCTTTCTTT. Residues: CASSLAGLPSGRTEAFF. This chain uses TRBV13 with TRBJ1-1; no clear D gene. The V end was cut by 1 base, the J end by 5 bases, with 20 bases between. The CDR3 extends over 17 amino acids. CDR1 and CDR2 from the germline V gene are PRHDT and FYEKMQ (reference sequence).

The table lists this clonotype with a few counts. The DNA for the CDR3 is TGCAGTACGACAGGGTTGACAGATACGCAGTATTTT. Translating gives CSTTGLTDTQYF. The chain recombines TRBV20-1 with TRBJ2-3, with 7 bases lining up with TRBD1. The V segment lost 8 bases and the J segment 3 bases; nucleotides outside the gene matches: 5. Germline loops: CDR1 DFQATT, CDR2 SNEGSKA (reference sequence). The CDR3 consists of 12 residues.

This clonotype has at least ten counts. The rearrangement joins TRBV3-1 to TRBJ1-5; 7 bases agree with TRBD1. This CDR3 comprises 14 residues. Germline values: CDR1 LGHDT, CDR2 YNNKEL (reference sequence). V gave up 4 bases and J gave up 2 bases; unmatched junction bases: 2. The CDR3 DNA reads as TGTGCCAGCAGCCCCGGGACAGGCAATCAGCCCCAGCATTTT. This codes for CASSPGTGNQPQHF.

This clonotype has a handful of counts. The gene calls are TRBV12-3 or TRBV12-4 and TRBJ2-7; no reliable D call. The CDR3 covers 14 residues. Trimming shortened V by 3 bases and J by 1 base, and 10 bases separated the two germline ends. Here the CDR3 reads CASSLSAESYEQYF. CDR3 in DNA: TGTGCCAGCAGTTTGTCGGCGGAGTCCTACGAGCAGTACTTC.

This clonotype has ten or more counts. The chain joins TRBV29-1 to TRBJ2-1; 12 bases agree with TRBD2. This CDR3 is 15 amino acids long. From germline, CDR1 is SQVTM and CDR2 ANQGSEA. After removal of 4 bases from V and 4 bases from J, the junction contained 5 bases not matched to a gene. The CDR3 reads CSVAGTSGLYNEQFF. CDR3 sequence (DNA): TGCAGCGTTGCTGGGACTAGCGGGTTATACAATGAGCAGTTCTTC.

The chain is built from TRBV2 and TRBJ1-2, with 9 bases fitting TRBD1. Unmatched junction bases numbered 9, after V lost 5 bases and J lost 8 bases. The CDR3 spans 14 residues. From germline, CDR1 is SNHLY and CDR2 FYNNEI. The CDR3 DNA reads TGTGCCAGCAGTCCATTGGGACAGGGAGGCGGCTACACCTTC. The encoded protein is CASSPLGQGGGYTF.

This clonotype was counted between two and nine times. The V and J genes are TRBV3-1 and TRBJ1-2, with D tentatively TRBD1 (6 bases). Germline CDR1 and CDR2: LGHDT and YNNKEL (reference sequence). V dropped 7 bases and J dropped 2 bases, with 11 bases sitting between them. The CDR3 runs 13 residues. The CDR3 coding sequence is TGTGCCAGCAATATCAGGGGAAACTATGGCTACACCTTC. This encodes CASNIRGNYGYTF.

This chain uses TRBV7-8 with TRBJ2-5; the match to TRBD1 covers 7 bases. TRBJ2-7 matches the DNA end more closely, so the J call is doubtful. This CDR3 spans 14 amino acids. CDR1 and CDR2 (germline): SGHVS, FQNEAQ. CDR3 region: CASKRVGQATEQYF. Here the CDR3 DNA reads TGTGCCTCGAAACGGGTCGGACAGGCTACCGAGCAGTACTTC.

This clonotype was seen only once. V usage is TRBV5-1 and J usage is TRBJ1-6, with a possible D match to TRBD1 (5 bases). Looked up from germline, CDR1 is SGHRS and CDR2 is YFSETQ. The CDR3 spans 15 residues. V lost 0 bases, J lost 7 bases, and 11 bases lay in between. This CDR3 reads CASSLAGGVNSPLHF. Here the CDR3 DNA reads TGCGCCAGCAGCTTGGCGGGGGGGGTGAATTCACCCCTCCACTTT.

This chain connects TRBV20-1 to TRBJ1-6; no reliable D call. Trimming left V 4 bases short and J 9 bases short, with 13 bases between. CDR3 length equals 13 residues. Germline lookup yields CDR1 DFQATT and CDR2 SNEGSKA (reference sequence). The CDR3 DNA is TGCAGTGCTATCGATAGCGTGCGTTCACCCCTCCACTTT. Amino acid sequence: CSAIDSVRSPLHF.

This sequence joins TRBV7-8 and TRBJ1-5; D might be TRBD1 (6 bases). Trimming took 5 bases from V and 1 from J, leaving 15 bases between them. The germline gives CDR1 SGHVS, CDR2 FQNEAQ. CDR3 length equals 16 residues. CDR3 sequence (DNA): TGTGCCAGCAGCCTGAGGGGGGGGGTGAGCAATCAGCCCCAGCATTTT. Translation gives CASSLRGGVSNQPQHF.

There are a few counts of this clonotype. V is TRBV14 and J is TRBJ2-1, with D possibly matching TRBD2 (5 bases). CDR3 length: 14 amino acids. Trimming took off 4 bases at V and 7 bases at J, with 14 bases between the two ends. Germline V CDR1 and CDR2: SGHDN, FVKESK. The CDR3 reads CASSRSGYGNEQFF. The CDR3 bases are TGTGCCAGCAGCCGCAGCGGCTACGGGAATGAGCAGTTCTTC.

This CDR3 is CASSYAPPGPNTEAFF. DNA of the CDR3: TGTGCCAGCAGTTACGCCCCCCCGGGACCGAACACTGAAGCTTTCTTT. The V call is TRBV6-5, the J call TRBJ1-1; maybe TRBD1 (5 bases). Trimming took 2 bases from V and 1 from J, leaving 14 bases between them. The CDR3 has 16 residues. Germline V lookup: CDR1 MNHEY, CDR2 SVGAGI.

Worth noting for this clonotype: This could be a read error, since a much larger clone is one nucleotide away. This chain uses TRBV6-6 with TRBJ2-5; D is tentatively TRBD1 or TRBD2 (5 bases each). Trimming cost V 5 bases and J 1 base, with 8 bases left between them. This CDR3 region has 13 residues. Germline assignment: CDR1 MNHNY and CDR2 SVGAGI (reference sequence). CDR3 sequence (DNA): TGTGCCAGCAGTACTAGGGGCCAAGAGACCCAGTACTTC. Protein: CASSTRGQETQYF.

The chain recombines TRBV2 with TRBJ2-1, with 14 bases identical to TRBD2. Unmatched junction bases numbered 4, after V lost 3 bases and J lost 9 bases. This CDR3 is built from 15 residues. Germline CDR1 reads SNHLY; CDR2 reads FYNNEI. The chain's CDR3 is CASSETGLAGAEQFF. CDR3 nucleotides: TGTGCCAGCAGTGAGACGGGACTAGCGGGAGCTGAGCAGTTCTTC.

V is TRBV15 and J is TRBJ1-5; 7 nucleotides match TRBD1. CDR3 size: 17 residues. The germline V gene encodes CDR1 LNHNV and CDR2 YYDKDF (reference sequence). With 5 bases clipped from V and 1 base from J, the junction kept 11 bases outside the gene matches. The CDR3 DNA reads TGTGCCACCAGCCGCATGAGGGGACAGATAAGCAATCAGCCCCAGCATTTT. This gives the protein CATSRMRGQISNQPQHF. The full variable domain, its missing parts supplied by reference TRBV15 and TRBJ1-5, is DAMVIQNPRYQVTQFGKPVTLSCSQTLNHNVMYWYQQKSSQAPKLLFHYYDKDFNNEADTPDNFQSRRPNTSFCFLDIRSPGLGDTAMYLCATSRMRGQISNQPQHFGDGTRLSIL.

This clonotype has only a few counts. The V gene is TRBV20-1, the J gene TRBJ2-5; D not resolved. Trimming removed 3 bases at V and 1 base at J, with 15 bases between. CDR1 is DFQATT, CDR2 SNEGSKA, per germline (reference sequence). The CDR3 contains 15 residues. The chain's CDR3 is CSASHAGQIQETQYF. CDR3 coding DNA: TGCAGTGCTAGTCACGCCGGGCAGATCCAAGAGACCCAGTACTTC.

The chain is built from TRBV7-9 and TRBJ1-6, with 9 bases identical to TRBD1. Unmatched junction bases numbered 0, after V lost 0 bases and J lost 6 bases. The CDR3 runs 15 residues. In germline, CDR1 is SEHNR, CDR2 FQNEAQ (reference sequence). CDR3 nucleotide sequence: TGTGCCAGCAGCTTAGCGGACAGGGGTAATTCACCCCTCCACTTT. Translating it yields CASSLADRGNSPLHF.

This clonotype has only a few counts. This chain connects TRBV24-1 to TRBJ2-1; 9 bases fit TRBD1. V lost 7 bases, J lost 7 bases, and 7 bases stayed unmatched. CDR3 length equals 14 residues. In germline, CDR1 is KGHDR, CDR2 SFDVKD. CDR3 nucleotides: TGTGCCACCAGCCCCGGGACAGGGTGGAATGAGCAGTTCTTC. Translating gives CATSPGTGWNEQFF.

This clonotype was counted only a few times. This rearrangement joins TRBV20-1 to TRBJ2-6; 8 nucleotides agree with TRBD1. This CDR3 is 17 amino acids long. The ends lost 3 bases at V and 0 bases at J; junction bases unmatched: 7. CDR1 DFQATT and CDR2 SNEGSKA come from the germline V gene (reference sequence). The CDR3 region is CSASSGGPPSGANVLTF. The CDR3 bases are TGCAGTGCTAGCTCAGGGGGCCCCCCCTCTGGGGCCAACGTCCTGACTTTC.

Remarks on this clonotype: A read error may produce the germline difference seen at one junction end. The J gene is TRBJ2-5, the V gene TRBV2; maybe TRBD1 (5 bases). The CDR3 sequence is 14 residues long. CDR1 and CDR2 (germline): SNHLY, FYNNEI. CDR3 DNA: TGTGTCAGCAGTGAAGGGGTAGCCGATACCCCCCAGTACTTC. Amino acid sequence: CVSSEGVADTPQYF. Filled out from reference TRBV2 and TRBJ2-5, the complete variable domain reads EPEVTQTPSHQVTQMGQEVILRCVPISNHLYFYWYRQILGQKVEFLVSFYNNEISEKSEIFDDQFSVERPDGSNFTLKIRSTKLEDSAMYFCVSSEGVADTPQYFGPGTRLLVL.

This clonotype occurred a few times. The DNA of the CDR3 is TGTGCCAGCAGCCTACTCGGGACAGCCAATGGTGTCCAGTACTTC. Its translation is CASSLLGTANGVQYF. The V call is TRBV13, the J call TRBJ2-5; TRBD1 aligns across 7 bases. CDR3 length: 15 amino acids. The ends lost 5 bases at V and 10 bases at J; junction bases unmatched: 16. Germline V gene data show CDR1 as PRHDT and CDR2 as FYEKMQ (reference sequence).

This chain joins TRBV7-2 and TRBJ2-5; possibly TRBD2 for D (6 bases). Trimming took off 10 bases at V and 3 bases at J, with 15 bases between the two ends. Germline-derived CDR1 and CDR2 are SGHTA and FQGNSA. The CDR3 sequence is 13 residues long. The CDR3 is CAIQKAGEETQYF. Written as DNA, the CDR3 is TGTGCCATTCAGAAAGCGGGTGAAGAGACCCAGTACTTC.

The gene calls are TRBV29-1 and TRBJ2-2, with unresolved D. Germline V gene data show CDR1 as SQVTM and CDR2 as ANQGSEA. This CDR3 spans 12 amino acids. Trimming left V 7 bases short and J 4 bases short, with 10 bases between. The CDR3 spells CSAGPGTGELFF. The CDR3 bases are TGCAGCGCTGGGCCAGGCACCGGGGAGCTGTTTTTT.

The chain links TRBV2 to TRBJ1-1, with D maybe TRBD1 (6 bases). This CDR3 has 15 residues. The V gene's germline CDR1 is SNHLY and CDR2 FYNNEI. Trimming removed 6 bases at V and 0 bases at J, with 14 bases between. CDR3 sequence: CASRDRRDMNTEAFF. The CDR3 bases are TGTGCCAGCAGGGATAGACGGGACATGAACACTGAAGCTTTCTTT.

The gene calls are TRBV5-1 and TRBJ2-6; possible D gene TRBD1, 5 bases. The V and J ends lost 0 bases and 4 bases respectively, with 14 bases between them. There are 17 residues in the CDR3. Germline CDR1 is SGHRS and CDR2 is YFSETQ. This CDR3 reads CASSLGAGMVGANVLTF. CDR3 DNA sequence: TGCGCCAGCAGCTTGGGGGCAGGGATGGTCGGGGCCAACGTCCTGACTTTC.

This rearrangement joins TRBV29-1 to TRBJ2-7, with 11 nucleotides matching TRBD2. The CDR3 has 12 amino acids. Germline V gene lookup returns CDR1 SQVTM and CDR2 ANQGSEA. CDR3 sequence: CGLAGGTYEQYF. CDR3 nucleotides: TGCGGCCTAGCGGGAGGAACCTACGAGCAGTACTTC.